Listed below are T cell receptor beta chains from one sample, sequenced in a study of blood T cell repertoires in COVID-19. Method: immunoSEQ multiplex PCR; TCRdb's copy keeps in-frame clones and lacks some. The table records about 410,000 clones, roughly 90% of them present only once. The specimen was PBMCs or T cells enriched from blood (not recorded which). The receptor set was obtained from a woman aged 25-40 years who had recovered from COVID-19. Each CDR3 is given with its conserved first and last residue. The order of the fields is J gene, V gene, clone size, D gene, CDR3 length, CDR3 protein, CDR3 DNA. D genes are given only for firm matches. Clone sizes are given selectively: once, few, many, or a class where the clone is expanded.

>TRBJ2-1|TRBV6-5|NA|TRBD2|14
CASTELAGHNEQFF
TGTGCCAGCACGGAACTAGCGGGGCACAATGAGCAGTTCTTC
>TRBJ1-3|TRBV5-1|NA|TRBD1|15
CASSTGTGAGNTIYF
TGCGCCAGCAGCACCGGGACAGGGGCTGGAAACACCATATATTTT
>TRBJ2-5|TRBV6-6|NA|NA|11
CASSPQETQYF
TGTGCCAGCAGTCCACAAGAGACCCAGTACTTC
>TRBJ2-4|TRBV28|NA|NA|14
CASRPNRGGNIQYF
TGTGCCAGCAGGCCCAACAGGGGAGGAAACATTCAGTACTTC
>TRBJ1-4|TRBV30|NA|NA|13
CAWTGSGDEKLFF
TGTGCCTGGACAGGGTCGGGGGACGAAAAACTGTTTTTT
>TRBJ2-3|TRBV4-2|NA|NA|17
CASSQVAGAGGTDTQYF
TGTGCCAGCAGCCAAGTGGCGGGGGCAGGTGGCACAGATACGCAGTATTTT
>TRBJ1-4|TRBV29-1|NA|NA|12
CSVTRDSEKLFF
TGCAGCGTCACACGGGACTCTGAAAAACTGTTTTTT
>TRBJ2-1|TRBV10-3|NA|NA|14
CAITDLGGGNEQFF
TGTGCCATCACCGACTTGGGGGGAGGCAATGAGCAGTTCTTC
>TRBJ2-1|TRBV27|NA|NA|13
CASSPGLGLRQFF
TGTGCCAGCAGTCCAGGGTTGGGACTGCGACAGTTCTTC
>TRBJ1-6|TRBV27|NA|TRBD1|15
CASSTGGTYNSPLHF
TGTGCCAGCAGTACAGGGGGCACCTATAATTCACCCCTCCACTTT
>TRBJ2-4|TRBV11-2|NA|NA|12
CATSGGPTIQYF
TGTGCCACCTCCGGAGGCCCAACCATTCAGTACTTC
>TRBJ1-1|TRBV18|NA|TRBD1|16
CASSPFTGQLNTEAFF
TGTGCCAGCTCACCATTTACGGGACAGCTGAACACTGAAGCTTTCTTT
>TRBJ2-1|TRBV7-9|NA|TRBD2|15
CASSDTGGTYNEQFF
TGTGCCAGCAGCGACACGGGGGGTACCTACAATGAGCAGTTCTTC
>TRBJ2-1|TRBV7-9|once|NA|15
CASSLERDSFRKQFF
TGTGCCAGCAGCTTAGAAAGGGACTCCTTTAGGAAGCAGTTCTTC
>TRBJ2-1|TRBV10-3|NA|TRBD2|15
CAISVSSGVHNEQFF
TGTGCCATCAGTGTATCTAGCGGGGTCCACAATGAGCAGTTCTTC
>TRBJ1-5|TRBV28|NA|NA|14
CASSLGVSYQPQHF
TGTGCCAGCAGTTTAGGAGTTTCCTATCAGCCCCAGCATTTT
>TRBJ2-3|TRBV18|NA|TRBD1|17
CASSPLIPTGGTDTQYF
TGTGCCAGCTCACCATTAATTCCGACAGGGGGCACAGATACGCAGTATTTT